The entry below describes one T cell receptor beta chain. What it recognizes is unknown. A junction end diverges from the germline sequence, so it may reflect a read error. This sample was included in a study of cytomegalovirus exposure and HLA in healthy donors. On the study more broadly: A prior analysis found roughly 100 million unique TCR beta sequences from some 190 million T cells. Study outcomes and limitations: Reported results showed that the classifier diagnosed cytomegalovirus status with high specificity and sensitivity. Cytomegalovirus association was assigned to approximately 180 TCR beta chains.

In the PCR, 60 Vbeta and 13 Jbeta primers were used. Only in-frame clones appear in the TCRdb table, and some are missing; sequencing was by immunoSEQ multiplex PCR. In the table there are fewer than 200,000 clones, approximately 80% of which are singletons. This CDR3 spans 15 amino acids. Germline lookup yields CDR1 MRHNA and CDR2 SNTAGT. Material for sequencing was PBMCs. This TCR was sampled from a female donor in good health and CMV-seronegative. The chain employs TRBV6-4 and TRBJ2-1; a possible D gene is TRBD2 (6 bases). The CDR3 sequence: CASRSSGVSHNEQFF. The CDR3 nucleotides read TGTGCCAGCAGATCTTCGGGGGTCTCCCACAATGAGCAGTTCTTC.